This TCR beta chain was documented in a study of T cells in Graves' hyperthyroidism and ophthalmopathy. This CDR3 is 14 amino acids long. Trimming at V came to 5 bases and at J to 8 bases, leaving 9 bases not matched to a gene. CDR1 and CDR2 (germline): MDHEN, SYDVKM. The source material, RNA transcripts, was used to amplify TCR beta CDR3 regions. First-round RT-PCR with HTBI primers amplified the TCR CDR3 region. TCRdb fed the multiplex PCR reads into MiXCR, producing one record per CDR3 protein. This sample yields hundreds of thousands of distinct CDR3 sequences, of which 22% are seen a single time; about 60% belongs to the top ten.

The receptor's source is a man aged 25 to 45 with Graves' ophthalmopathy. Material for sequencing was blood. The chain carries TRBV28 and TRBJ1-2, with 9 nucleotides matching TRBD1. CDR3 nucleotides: TGTGCCAGCAGTGTACCCGGGACAGGGACGGGCTACACCTTC. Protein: CASSVPGTGTGYTF.